The 27 T cell receptor beta chains given below trace back to one sample, sequenced in a study of T-cell memory formation after mild COVID-19. TCRdb reanalysed the 5' RACE reads using MiXCR and keeps one entry per CDR3 protein. The sample shows around 300,000 distinct CDR3 sequences, 8.2% of them seen only once. Input material: PBMCs or a T cell subset sorted from them (not recorded which). The receptors were sampled from a man between 18 and 35 years old who had mild COVID-19 (a few samples of this study predate the infection). Cell type and time point are not known.

Ten or more counts support this clonotype. The chain uses TRBV5-1 and TRBJ2-2, with TRBD1 identical over 9 bases. Germline-derived CDR1 and CDR2 are SGHRS and YFSETQ. The length of the CDR3 is 15 residues. The V segment lost 3 bases and the J segment 4 bases; nucleotides outside the gene matches: 4. The CDR3: CASSSRTGATGELFF. The CDR3 region has the DNA TGCGCCAGCAGCTCGAGGACAGGGGCCACCGGGGAGCTGTTTTTT.

This clonotype was picked up one time. This sequence joins TRBV14 and TRBJ1-2; 10 bases agree with TRBD1. The V gene's germline CDR1 is SGHDN and CDR2 FVKESK. The J segment lost 4 bases and the V segment lost 4 bases, leaving 6 bases of the junction unmatched. The CDR3 has 15 amino acids. For the CDR3, the DNA is TGTGCCAGCAGCCCTCGGGACAGGGGCTCCTATGGCTACACCTTC. Protein sequence: CASSPRDRGSYGYTF.

This clonotype was observed a handful of times. V usage is TRBV18 and J usage is TRBJ2-3; 9 nucleotides agree with TRBD2. The V gene's germline CDR1 is KGHSH and CDR2 LQKENI. CDR3 length: 14 amino acids. Trimming cost V 2 bases and J 6 bases; bases outside gene matches: 3. The CDR3 protein is CASSPRLAGDTQYF. The CDR3 DNA follows: TGTGCCAGCTCACCAAGGCTAGCGGGGGATACGCAGTATTTT. Full variable domain (remainder filled in from reference TRBV18 and TRBJ2-3): NAGVMQNPRHLVRRRGQEARLRCSPMKGHSHVYWYRQLPEEGLKFMVYLQKENIIDESGMPKERFSAEFPKEGPSILRIQQVVRGDSAAYFCASSPRLAGDTQYFGPGTRLTVL.

V gene TRBV5-6 combines with J gene TRBJ2-7; D remains unclear. Germline values: CDR1 SGHDT, CDR2 YYEEEE. This CDR3 has 15 amino acids. V lost 0 bases, J lost 3 bases, and 13 bases lay in between. The CDR3 is CASSLEEFPVYEQYF. The CDR3 DNA follows: TGTGCCAGCAGCTTGGAGGAGTTTCCGGTCTACGAGCAGTACTTC.

As to this clonotype: A read error is possible here, since a much larger clone lies one base away. This chain joins TRBV7-6 and TRBJ2-2; D unresolved. This CDR3 is 14 amino acids long. The ends were cut back, 4 bases at V and 6 bases at J, with 12 bases in the middle. Germline V gene data show CDR1 as SGHVS and CDR2 as FNYEAQ. In DNA form, the CDR3 reads TGTGCCAGCAGCTCATCCGGTGAGGCCGGGGAGCTGTTTTTT. This codes for CASSSSGEAGELFF.

At least ten counts were recorded for this clonotype. This chain joins TRBV10-3 and TRBJ2-3, with D maybe TRBD2 (6 bases). The CDR3 length is 13 residues. Per the germline V gene, CDR1 is ENHRY and CDR2 is SYGVKD. Trimming removed 6 bases at V and 5 bases at J, with 12 bases between. The CDR3 region is CAISLAAGDTQYF. CDR3 coding DNA: TGTGCCATCAGCTTAGCGGCCGGAGATACGCAGTATTTT.

Only a few counts were recorded for this clonotype. The chain has TRBV18 and TRBJ2-3; no clear D. V was cut by 0 bases and J by 4 bases, with 8 bases left in between. The germline CDR1 and CDR2 sequences are KGHSH and LQKENI. This CDR3 comprises 14 residues. CDR3 in amino acids: CASSPPDRADTQYF. For the CDR3, the DNA is TGTGCCAGCTCACCACCGGACCGGGCAGATACGCAGTATTTT.

This clonotype has just a few counts. V is TRBV2 and J is TRBJ2-2; 9 bases are a match to TRBD1. This CDR3 region has 17 residues. The germline gives CDR1 SNHLY, CDR2 FYNNEI. The junction had 5 bases not matched to a gene; V was cut back by 2 bases and J by 1 base. Here the CDR3 DNA reads TGTGCCAGCAGTGAAAGACGGGACAGGGAGAACACCGGGGAGCTGTTTTTT. It specifies CASSERRDRENTGELFF. The complete variable domain, with remaining parts taken from reference TRBV2 and TRBJ2-2, reads EPEVTQTPSHQVTQMGQEVILRCVPISNHLYFYWYRQILGQKVEFLVSFYNNEISEKSEIFDDQFSVERPDGSNFTLKIRSTKLEDSAMYFCASSERRDRENTGELFFGEGSRLTVL.

The chain couples TRBV7-2 to TRBJ2-1; tentative D call: TRBD2 (5 bases). The V end was cut by 2 bases, the J end by 7 bases, with 12 bases between. From germline, CDR1 is SGHTA and CDR2 FQGNSA. CDR3 size: 14 residues. The CDR3 region is CASSLRENGNEQFF. As DNA, the CDR3 is TGTGCCAGCAGCTTAAGGGAGAACGGGAATGAGCAGTTCTTC.

The chain recombines TRBV18 with TRBJ1-1; D uncertain. The ends were cut back, 4 bases at V and 0 bases at J, with 18 bases in the middle. From germline, CDR1 is KGHSH and CDR2 LQKENI. This CDR3 has 17 amino acids. For the CDR3, the DNA is TGTGCCAGCTCACGGAGAACGGGTCTAGGGATGAACACTGAAGCTTTCTTT. Encoded protein: CASSRRTGLGMNTEAFF.

This clonotype showed up just a few times. The chain links TRBV20-1 to TRBJ2-7; D unclear. Trimming cost V 1 base and J 3 bases, with 4 bases left between them. From germline, CDR1 is DFQATT and CDR2 SNEGSKA (reference sequence). This CDR3 is built from 11 residues. CDR3 bases: TGCAGTGCTAGAGGCCACTACGAGCAGTACGTC. Residues: CSARGHYEQYV.

The rearrangement uses TRBV4-1 and TRBJ1-1, with D tentatively TRBD1 (6 bases). Germline CDR1 reads MGHRA; CDR2 reads YSYEKL. V lost 2 bases and J lost 6, with 16 bases in between. The CDR3 totals 15 residues. CDR3 amino acids: CASSQIVQGVPEAFF. For the CDR3, the DNA is TGCGCCAGCAGCCAAATCGTACAGGGTGTACCTGAAGCTTTCTTT.

This clonotype was seen only a few times. The genes are TRBV9 and TRBJ2-7, with a weak D call TRBD2 (6 bases). In germline, CDR1 is SGDLS, CDR2 YYNGEE. There are 14 residues in the CDR3. Trimming shortened V by 4 bases and J by 6 bases, and 17 bases separated the two germline ends. The CDR3 DNA follows: TGTGCCAGCAGCCCGCAACTAGCAAGGGTCGAGCAGTACTTC. As protein: CASSPQLARVEQYF. Together with reference TRBV9 and TRBJ2-7, the CDR3 gives the full variable domain: DSGVTQTPKHLITATGQRVTLRCSPRSGDLSVYWYQQSLDQGLQFLIQYYNGEERAKGNILERFSAQQFPDLHSELNLSSLELGDSALYFCASSPQLARVEQYFGPGTRLTVT.

V gene TRBV4-1 combines with J gene TRBJ1-2, with D unresolved. CDR3 length: 17 amino acids. Trimming removed 0 bases from V and 2 bases from J, with 16 bases in between. Germline CDR1 and CDR2: MGHRA and YSYEKL. In nucleotides, the CDR3 is TGCGCCAGCAGCCAAGATCCTGTGGCCCGAGGCAACTATGGCTACACCTTC. Protein: CASSQDPVARGNYGYTF.

The rearrangement joins TRBV6-5 to TRBJ2-6; D gene unclear. Germline loops: CDR1 MNHEY, CDR2 SVGAGI. V was cut by 8 bases and J by 0 bases, with 11 bases left in between. CDR3 length equals 15 residues. This CDR3 reads CASLTASSGANVLTF. The DNA for the CDR3 is TGTGCCAGCTTGACGGCAAGCTCTGGGGCCAACGTCCTGACTTTC.

The V call is TRBV5-6, the J call TRBJ1-1, with a tentative D call TRBD1 (6 bases). Germline V gene data show CDR1 as SGHDT and CDR2 as YYEEEE. CDR3 length equals 15 residues. Deletions cut 4 bases from V and 0 bases from J, with 13 bases between. The CDR3 loop reads CASSHPTGMNTEAFF. The DNA of the CDR3 is TGTGCCAGCAGCCATCCTACAGGGATGAACACTGAAGCTTTCTTT.

This clonotype came up a few times. The CDR3 is CASSGARVRPASYNEQFF. The CDR3 bases are TGTGCCAGCAGTGGTGCGCGGGTTAGGCCGGCCTCCTACAATGAGCAGTTCTTC. The rearrangement joins TRBV25-1 to TRBJ2-1; a weak D match, TRBD2 (5 bases). The germline CDR1 and CDR2 sequences are MGHDK and SYGVNS. The CDR3 covers 18 residues. Trimming removed 4 bases at V and 0 bases at J, with 19 bases between.

This CDR3 is CASSYAPGLQETQYF. For the CDR3, the DNA is TGTGCCAGCAGTTACGCGCCAGGCCTGCAAGAGACCCAGTACTTC. This sequence joins TRBV6-2 or TRBV6-3 and TRBJ2-5, with D hard to call. V lost 2 bases and J lost 2, with 12 bases in between. The CDR3 totals 15 residues. CDR1 is MNHEY, CDR2 SVGEGT, per germline.

The J gene is TRBJ1-5, the V gene TRBV27; D gene ambiguous. Germline values: CDR1 MNHEY, CDR2 SMNVEV (reference sequence). There are 15 residues in the CDR3. The germline V and J ends were trimmed by 1 base and 0 bases, with 7 bases remaining between them. The DNA for the CDR3 is TGTGCCAGCAGTTTATTGTTTGATAGCAATCAGCCCCAGCATTTT. Its protein product is CASSLLFDSNQPQHF.

At least ten counts were recorded for this clonotype. The chain joins TRBV15 to TRBJ1-5; D is undetermined. Germline V gives CDR1 LNHNV, CDR2 YYDKDF (reference sequence). Trimming left V 8 bases short and J 6 bases short, with 14 bases between. This CDR3 has 13 amino acids. The CDR3, as DNA: TGTGCCACCTCTCGTGGAACGGGTCAGCCCCAGCATTTT. Its protein product is CATSRGTGQPQHF.

J is TRBJ2-5 and V is TRBV11-3; 7 nucleotides line up with TRBD2. CDR1 is SGHNT, CDR2 YENEEA, per germline. J gave up 3 bases and V 0 bases, and 7 bases lay outside the gene matches. The CDR3 spans 16 residues. DNA for the CDR3: TGTGCCAGCAGCTTAGATTGGCAGGGAGGGGAAGAGACCCAGTACTTC. Amino acid sequence: CASSLDWQGGEETQYF.

The rearrangement joins TRBV6-6 to TRBJ2-3; D may be TRBD1 or TRBD2 (5 bases each). The ends were cut back, 5 bases at V and 1 base at J, with 13 bases in the middle. The CDR3 runs to 15 residues. Germline V gene sequence: CDR1 MNHNY, CDR2 SVGAGI (reference sequence). The chain's CDR3 is CASSPLRGRTDTQYF. DNA for the CDR3: TGTGCCAGCAGTCCGCTAAGGGGACGCACAGATACGCAGTATTTT.

V usage is TRBV10-3 and J usage is TRBJ1-1, with a tentative D call TRBD1 (5 bases). The CDR3 is 12 residues long. V lost 8 bases and J 3 bases, leaving 10 bases between the germline ends. Germline loops: CDR1 ENHRY, CDR2 SYGVKD. The CDR3 coding sequence is TGTGCCATCGGCAGGGCGGACACTGAAGCTTTCTTT. This encodes CAIGRADTEAFF.

This sequence joins TRBV5-1 and TRBJ2-3, with D perhaps TRBD1 (5 bases). The CDR3 length is 14 residues. Trimming took off 4 bases at V and 3 bases at J, with 12 bases between the two ends. Germline-derived CDR1 and CDR2 are SGHRS and YFSETQ. CDR3 DNA sequence: TGCGCCAGCAGCGGAACCGCAGGGACAGATACGCAGTATTTT. Translation: CASSGTAGTDTQYF.

There are a few counts of this clonotype. The chain couples TRBV6-5 to TRBJ1-1, with D possibly matching TRBD1 (5 bases). V was shortened by 8 bases and J by 4 bases, with 14 bases between the two germline ends. The CDR3 is 13 residues long. Germline V gene sequence: CDR1 MNHEY, CDR2 SVGAGI. CDR3 DNA: TGTGCCAGCTGGGGCTTAAGGGCCACTGAAGCTTTCTTT. This gives the protein CASWGLRATEAFF.

Ten or more counts support this clonotype. The chain combines TRBV20-1 with TRBJ2-1; TRBD1 matches 7 bases. CDR1 is DFQATT and CDR2 is SNEGSKA in the germline V gene (reference sequence). The CDR3 contains 15 residues. J lost 3 bases, V lost 6 bases, and 11 bases had no gene match. The CDR3 DNA reads TGCAGTGCACCGCCCGCGGCAGGGGGCTACAATGAGCAGTTCTTC. Its translation: CSAPPAAGGYNEQFF.

In this sample, this clonotype turned up many times. This sequence joins TRBV20-1 and TRBJ2-1; D not resolved. CDR1 DFQATT and CDR2 SNEGSKA come from the germline V gene (reference sequence). The V end was cut by 6 bases, the J end by 9 bases, with 15 bases between. This CDR3 has 12 amino acids. The CDR3 reads CSADTGPPEQFF. The CDR3 region has the DNA TGCAGTGCCGACACTGGCCCCCCTGAGCAGTTCTTC.